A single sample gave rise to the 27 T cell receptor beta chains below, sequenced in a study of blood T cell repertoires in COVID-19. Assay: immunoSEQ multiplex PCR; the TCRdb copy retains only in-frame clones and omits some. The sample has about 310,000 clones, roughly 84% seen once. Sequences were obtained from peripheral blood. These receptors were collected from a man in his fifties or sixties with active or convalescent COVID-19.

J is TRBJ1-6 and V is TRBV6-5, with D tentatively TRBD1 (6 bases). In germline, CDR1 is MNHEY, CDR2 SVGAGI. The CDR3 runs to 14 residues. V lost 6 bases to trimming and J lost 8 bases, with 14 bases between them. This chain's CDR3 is CASSLDRQDSPLHF. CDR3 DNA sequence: TGTGCCAGCAGCCTAGACAGGCAAGATTCACCCCTCCACTTT.

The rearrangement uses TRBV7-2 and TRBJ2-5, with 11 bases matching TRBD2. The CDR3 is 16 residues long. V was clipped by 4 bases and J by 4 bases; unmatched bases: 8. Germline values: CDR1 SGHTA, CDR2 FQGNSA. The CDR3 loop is CASSSMILAGGETQYF. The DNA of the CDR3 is TGTGCCAGCAGCTCGATGATTCTAGCGGGAGGAGAGACCCAGTACTTC.

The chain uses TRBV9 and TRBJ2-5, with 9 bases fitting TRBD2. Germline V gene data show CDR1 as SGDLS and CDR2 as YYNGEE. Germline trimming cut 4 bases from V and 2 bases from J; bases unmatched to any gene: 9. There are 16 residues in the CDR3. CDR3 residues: CASSKGASGNQETQYF. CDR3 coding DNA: TGTGCCAGCAGCAAAGGGGCTAGCGGGAATCAAGAGACCCAGTACTTC.

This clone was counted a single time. The CDR3 bases are TGTGCCAGCATTCGCGTTACGGGGAACACTGAAGCTTTCTTT. Protein: CASIRVTGNTEAFF. This rearrangement joins TRBV28 to TRBJ1-1; D unresolved. CDR3 length: 14 amino acids. Germline CDR1 reads MDHEN; CDR2 reads SYDVKM. Trimming removed 7 bases at V and 1 base at J, with 13 bases between.

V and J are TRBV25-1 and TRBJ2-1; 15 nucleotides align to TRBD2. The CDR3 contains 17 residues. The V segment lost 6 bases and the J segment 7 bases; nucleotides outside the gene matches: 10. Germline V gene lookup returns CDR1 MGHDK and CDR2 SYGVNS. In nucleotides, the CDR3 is TGTGCCAGCAGCAACTTACAGGGACTAGCGGGAGGTAATGAGCAGTTCTTC. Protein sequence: CASSNLQGLAGGNEQFF.

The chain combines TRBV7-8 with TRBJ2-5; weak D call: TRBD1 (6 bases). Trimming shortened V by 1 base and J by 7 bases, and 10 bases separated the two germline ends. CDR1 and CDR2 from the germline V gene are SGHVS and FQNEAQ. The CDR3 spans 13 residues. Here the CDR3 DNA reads TGTGCCAGCAGCTTAGACAGGGATGGGACCCAGTACTTC. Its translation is CASSLDRDGTQYF.

CDR3 nucleotide sequence: TGTGCCTGGATGCGGGACGGGACTGAAGCTTTCTTT. Amino acid sequence: CAWMRDGTEAFF. The V and J genes are TRBV30 and TRBJ1-1; D may be TRBD1 (5 bases). From germline, CDR1 is GTSNPN and CDR2 SVGIG (reference sequence). The CDR3 totals 12 residues. The ends were cut back, 4 bases at V and 5 bases at J, with 11 bases in the middle.

The CDR3 loop is CAISAQGATSGYTF. CDR3 DNA: TGTGCCATCAGTGCGCAGGGGGCAACAAGTGGCTACACCTTC. The chain combines TRBV10-3 with TRBJ1-2; 8 bases are a match to TRBD1. V shed 4 bases, J shed 7 bases, and the junction held 8 bases outside the gene matches. Per germline, CDR1 ENHRY and CDR2 SYGVKD. CDR3 length equals 14 residues.

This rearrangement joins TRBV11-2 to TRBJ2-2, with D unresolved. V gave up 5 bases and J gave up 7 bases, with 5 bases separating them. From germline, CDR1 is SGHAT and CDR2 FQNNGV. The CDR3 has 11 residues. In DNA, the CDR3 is TGTGCCAGCAGCCAGTACGGGGAGCTGTTTTTT. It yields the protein CASSQYGELFF.

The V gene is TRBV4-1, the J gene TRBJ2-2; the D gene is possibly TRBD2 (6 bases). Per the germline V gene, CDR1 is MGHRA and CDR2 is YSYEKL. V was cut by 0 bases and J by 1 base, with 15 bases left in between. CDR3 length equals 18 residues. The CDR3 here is CASSQEPTTSLNTGELFF. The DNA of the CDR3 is TGCGCCAGCAGCCAAGAACCCACTACTAGCTTGAACACCGGGGAGCTGTTTTTT.

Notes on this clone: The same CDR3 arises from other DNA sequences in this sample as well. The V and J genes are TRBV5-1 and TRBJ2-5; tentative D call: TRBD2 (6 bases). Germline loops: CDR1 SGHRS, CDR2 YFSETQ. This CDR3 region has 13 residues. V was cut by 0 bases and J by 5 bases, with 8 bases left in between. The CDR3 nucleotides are TGCGCCAGCAGCTTGGGTGCGGGGGAGACCCAGTACTTC. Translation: CASSLGAGETQYF.

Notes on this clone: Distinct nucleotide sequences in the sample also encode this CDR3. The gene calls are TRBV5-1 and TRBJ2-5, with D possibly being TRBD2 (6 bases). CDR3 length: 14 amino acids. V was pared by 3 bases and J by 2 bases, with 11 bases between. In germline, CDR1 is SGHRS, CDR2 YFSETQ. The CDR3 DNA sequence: TGCGCCAGCAGCTCGGCTGGGGGGCAAGAGACCCAGTACTTC. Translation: CASSSAGGQETQYF. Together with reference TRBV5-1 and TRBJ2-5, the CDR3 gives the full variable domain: KAGVTQTPRYLIKTRGQQVTLSCSPISGHRSVSWYQQTPGQGLQFLFEYFSETQRNKGNFPGRFSGRQFSNSRSEMNVSTLELGDSALYLCASSSAGGQETQYFGPGTRLLVL.

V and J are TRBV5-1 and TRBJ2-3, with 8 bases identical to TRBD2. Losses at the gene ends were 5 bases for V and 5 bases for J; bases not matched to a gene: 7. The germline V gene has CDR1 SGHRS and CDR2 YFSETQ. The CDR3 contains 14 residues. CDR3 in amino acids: CASSKREKLDTQYF. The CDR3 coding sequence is TGCGCCAGCAGTAAGCGGGAGAAGCTAGATACGCAGTATTTT.

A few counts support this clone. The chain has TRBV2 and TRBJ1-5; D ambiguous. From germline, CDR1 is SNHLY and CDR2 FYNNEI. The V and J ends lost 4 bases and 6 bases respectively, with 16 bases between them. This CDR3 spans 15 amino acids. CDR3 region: CASSVWEGVGQPQHF. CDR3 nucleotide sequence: TGTGCCAGCAGTGTCTGGGAGGGAGTCGGTCAGCCCCAGCATTTT.

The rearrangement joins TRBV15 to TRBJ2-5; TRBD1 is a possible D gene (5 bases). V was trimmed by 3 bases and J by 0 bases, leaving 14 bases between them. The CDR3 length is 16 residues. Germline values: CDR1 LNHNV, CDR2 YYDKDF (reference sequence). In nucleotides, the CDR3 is TGTGCCACCAGCAGGACAGAACCACCCCACCAAGAGACCCAGTACTTC. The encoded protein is CATSRTEPPHQETQYF. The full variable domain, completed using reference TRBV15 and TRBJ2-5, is DAMVIQNPRYQVTQFGKPVTLSCSQTLNHNVMYWYQQKSSQAPKLLFHYYDKDFNNEADTPDNFQSRRPNTSFCFLDIRSPGLGDTAMYLCATSRTEPPHQETQYFGPGTRLLVL.

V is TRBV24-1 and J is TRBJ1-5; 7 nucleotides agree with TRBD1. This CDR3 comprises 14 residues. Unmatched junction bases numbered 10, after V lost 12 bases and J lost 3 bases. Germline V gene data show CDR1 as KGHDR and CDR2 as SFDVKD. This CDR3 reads CASQGTATNQPQHF. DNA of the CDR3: TGTGCCTCCCAGGGGACAGCCACCAATCAGCCCCAGCATTTT.

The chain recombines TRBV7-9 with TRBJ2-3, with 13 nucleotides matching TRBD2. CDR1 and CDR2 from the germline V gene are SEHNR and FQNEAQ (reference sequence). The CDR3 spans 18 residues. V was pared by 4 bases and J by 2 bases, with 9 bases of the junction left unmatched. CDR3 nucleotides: TGTGCCAGCAGCTCTCTCTGGACTAGCGGGGGACACACAGATACGCAGTATTTT. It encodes CASSSLWTSGGHTDTQYF.

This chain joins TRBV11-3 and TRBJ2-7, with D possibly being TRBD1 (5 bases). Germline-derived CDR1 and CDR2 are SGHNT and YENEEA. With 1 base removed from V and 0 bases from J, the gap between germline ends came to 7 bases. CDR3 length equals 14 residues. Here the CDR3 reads CASSLGQNSYEQYF. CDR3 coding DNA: TGTGCCAGCAGCTTAGGACAGAACTCCTACGAGCAGTACTTC.

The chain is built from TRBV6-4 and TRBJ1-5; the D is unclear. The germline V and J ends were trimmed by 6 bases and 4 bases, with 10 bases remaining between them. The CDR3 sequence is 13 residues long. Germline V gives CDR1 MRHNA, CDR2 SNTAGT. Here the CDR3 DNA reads TGTGCCAGCAGCCTCTGGCCGAATCAGCCCCAGCATTTT. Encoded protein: CASSLWPNQPQHF.

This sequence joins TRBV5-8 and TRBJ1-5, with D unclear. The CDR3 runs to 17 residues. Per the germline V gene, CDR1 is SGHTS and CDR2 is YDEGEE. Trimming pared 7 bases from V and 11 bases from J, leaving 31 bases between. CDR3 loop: CASPLVTPVGEGLSQHF. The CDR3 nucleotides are TGTGCCAGCCCCTTGGTGACACCGGTGGGTGAGGGTTTGTCCCAGCATTTT.

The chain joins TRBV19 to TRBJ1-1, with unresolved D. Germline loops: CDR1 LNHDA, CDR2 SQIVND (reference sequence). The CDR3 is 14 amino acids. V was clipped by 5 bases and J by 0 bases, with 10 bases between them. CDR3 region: CASSLNSMNTEAFF. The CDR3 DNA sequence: TGTGCCAGTAGTTTGAACAGCATGAACACTGAAGCTTTCTTT.

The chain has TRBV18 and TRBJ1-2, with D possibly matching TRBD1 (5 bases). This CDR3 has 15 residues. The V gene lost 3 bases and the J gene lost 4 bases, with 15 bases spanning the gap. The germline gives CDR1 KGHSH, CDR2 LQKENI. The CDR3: CASSPTPETAYGYTF. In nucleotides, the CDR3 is TGTGCCAGCTCACCCACCCCGGAGACAGCCTATGGCTACACCTTC. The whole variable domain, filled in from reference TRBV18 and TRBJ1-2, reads NAGVMQNPRHLVRRRGQEARLRCSPMKGHSHVYWYRQLPEEGLKFMVYLQKENIIDESGMPKERFSAEFPKEGPSILRIQQVVRGDSAAYFCASSPTPETAYGYTFGSGTRLTVV.

The CDR3 loop is CASSPTGLNEKLFF. As DNA, the CDR3 is TGTGCCAGTAGTCCGACAGGGCTTAATGAAAAACTGTTTTTT. This rearrangement joins TRBV19 to TRBJ1-4; 7 bases are a match to TRBD1. The V gene end was trimmed by 5 bases and the J gene end by 4 bases; junction bases not matched to a gene: 4. The CDR3 length is 14 residues. Per germline, CDR1 LNHDA and CDR2 SQIVND (reference sequence).

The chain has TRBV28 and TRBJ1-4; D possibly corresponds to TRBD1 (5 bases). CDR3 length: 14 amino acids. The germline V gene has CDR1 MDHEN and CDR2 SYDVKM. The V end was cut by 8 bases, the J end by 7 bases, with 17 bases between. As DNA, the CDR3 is TGTGCCAGCGGGTGGACCGCCAGGGCTGAAAAACTGTTTTTT. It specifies CASGWTARAEKLFF.

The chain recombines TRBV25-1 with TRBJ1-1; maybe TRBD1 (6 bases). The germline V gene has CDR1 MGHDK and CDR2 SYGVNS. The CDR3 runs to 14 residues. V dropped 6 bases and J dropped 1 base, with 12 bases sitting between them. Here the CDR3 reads CASSPPGANTEAFF. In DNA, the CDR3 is TGTGCCAGCAGCCCCCCAGGGGCGAACACTGAAGCTTTCTTT.

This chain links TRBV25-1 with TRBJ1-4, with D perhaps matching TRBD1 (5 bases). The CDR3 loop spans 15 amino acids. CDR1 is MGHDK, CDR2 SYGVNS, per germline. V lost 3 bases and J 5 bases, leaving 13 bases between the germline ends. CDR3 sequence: CASSDLGAGNEKLFF. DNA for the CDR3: TGTGCCAGCAGTGATTTAGGGGCAGGGAATGAAAAACTGTTTTTT. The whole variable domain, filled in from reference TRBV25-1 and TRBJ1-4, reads EADIYQTPRYLVIGTGKKITLECSQTMGHDKMYWYQQDPGMELHLIHYSYGVNSTEKGDLSSESTVSRIRTEHFPLTLESARPSHTSQYLCASSDLGAGNEKLFFGSGTQLSVL.

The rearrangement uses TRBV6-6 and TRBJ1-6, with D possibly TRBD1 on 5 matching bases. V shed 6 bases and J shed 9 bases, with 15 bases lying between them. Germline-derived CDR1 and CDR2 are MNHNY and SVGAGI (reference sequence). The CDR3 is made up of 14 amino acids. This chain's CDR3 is CASRDMLALSPLHF. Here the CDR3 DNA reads TGTGCCAGCAGGGACATGCTTGCCCTTTCACCCCTCCACTTT.